The clone carrying this T cell receptor beta chain was picked up a small number of times. Its antigen is currently unknown. This record comes from a study of blood T cells in healthy people across ages. The second PCR ran about 6 to 11 cycles with a sample-barcoded 5' primer and J-beta primers. TCRdb fed the 5' RACE reads into MiXCR, producing one record per CDR3 protein. This table holds some 1,000,000 distinct CDR3 sequences, approximately 25% found once. There are 13 residues in the CDR3. Trimming cost V 7 bases and J 4 bases, with 16 bases left between them. Germline-derived CDR1 and CDR2 are SQVTM and ANQGSEA. No fewer than 7 million PBMCs went into each sample. Study-wide results and limits: CMV infection status of these donors was not known. There was a strong correlation between TCR beta diversity and naive T cell percentage.

The sample also formed part of further work on T cells of mothers and their children.

The receptor was derived from a girl aged 2 to 10 in good health. The sequencing sample was made of blood. The J gene is TRBJ2-5, the V gene TRBV29-1; D is perhaps TRBD1 (6 bases). The CDR3 is CSALWGLGETQYF. As DNA, the CDR3 is TGCAGCGCCCTTTGGGGGCTGGGAGAGACCCAGTACTTC.